Presented here are 13 T cell receptor beta chains from one specimen sequenced in a study of breast tumors, draining lymph nodes, adjacent tissues. Axillary draining lymph nodes of breast cancer patients supplied the node samples. TCRdb reanalysed the multiplex PCR reads using MiXCR and keeps one entry per CDR3 protein. The sample comprises around 290,000 distinct CDR3 sequences, around 31% of which are singletons, and 1.1% rests with the top ten. Sample: axillary lymph node tissue. All receptors derive from a female donor with breast cancer. Some clones in this sample may be carry-over from other donors' samples.

This clonotype was recorded many times. The rearrangement joins TRBV7-9 to TRBJ2-1; TRBD2 matches 10 bases. The CDR3 has 23 amino acids. CDR1 is SEHNR, CDR2 FQNEAQ, per germline (reference sequence). V trimming: 5 bases; J trimming: 4 bases; junction bases outside the gene matches: 29. The CDR3 bases are TGTGCCAGCAGCCACGTTAAGGGTGGACAGGGCCTAGCGGGAGTAGGATTGTACAATGAGCAGTTCTTC. Its translation: CASSHVKGGQGLAGVGLYNEQFF.

This clonotype was counted ten times or more. The CDR3 sequence is CASSPDGDGSPLHF. The CDR3 DNA sequence: TGTGCCAGCAGCCCGGACGGGGATGGGTCACCCCTCCACTTT. The chain employs TRBV7-9 and TRBJ1-6; D gene unclear. The CDR3 contains 14 residues. V was pared by 5 bases and J by 10 bases, with 15 bases between. Germline assignment: CDR1 SEHNR and CDR2 FQNEAQ (reference sequence).

This clonotype was found a few times. The chain combines TRBV6-2 or TRBV6-3 with TRBJ2-7, with 9 bases identical to TRBD1. This CDR3 has 15 amino acids. The V and J ends lost 5 bases and 2 bases, in that order; junction bases with no gene match: 7. Germline V gives CDR1 MNHEY, CDR2 SVGEGT. DNA for the CDR3: TGTGCCAGCAGTCAAGACAGGGGGTTAACCTACGAGCAGTACTTC. Translated, it gives CASSQDRGLTYEQYF.

This clonotype was observed at least ten times. CDR3 loop: CASYSDIFSGANVLTF. In DNA, the CDR3 is TGCGCCAGCTATTCCGACATTTTCTCTGGGGCCAACGTCCTGACTTTC. The chain links TRBV5-1 to TRBJ2-6; D call uncertain. V shed 7 bases and J shed 0 bases, with 14 bases lying between them. The CDR3 is 16 amino acids. Looked up from germline, CDR1 is SGHRS and CDR2 is YFSETQ. Variable domain in full (rest from reference TRBV5-1 and TRBJ2-6): KAGVTQTPRYLIKTRGQQVTLSCSPISGHRSVSWYQQTPGQGLQFLFEYFSETQRNKGNFPGRFSGRQFSNSRSEMNVSTLELGDSALYLCASYSDIFSGANVLTFGAGSRLTVL.

Concerning this clonotype itself: This sequence may be a read error, since a much larger clone differs from it by one base. V and J are TRBV20-1 and TRBJ2-7, with TRBD1 matching over 7 bases. This CDR3 contains 12 residues. Germline values: CDR1 DFQATT, CDR2 SNEGSKA (reference sequence). The V segment lost 5 bases and the J segment 3 bases; nucleotides outside the gene matches: 4. CDR3 in amino acids: CSAAGTVYEQYF. Written as DNA, the CDR3 is TGCAGTGCTGCTGGGACAGTCTACGAGCAGTACTTC.

On this clonotype: In this CDR3 the conserved last residue, phenylalanine or tryptophan, is missing, so a read error is likely. The CDR3 DNA follows: TGTGGCACCAGTGAACAGGGGGGATCACCCCTCCACTCT. It yields the protein CGTSEQGGSPLHS. The chain uses TRBV24-1 and TRBJ1-6; 8 bases map to TRBD1. Germline CDR1 and CDR2: KGHDR and SFDVKD. The length of the CDR3 is 13 residues.

Regarding this clonotype: A much larger clonotype is one base distant, so this may be a read error. The genes are TRBV7-8 and TRBJ2-7; D gene ambiguous. Germline CDR1 reads SGHVS; CDR2 reads FQNEAQ. This CDR3 comprises 14 residues. The germline V and J ends were trimmed by 2 bases and 5 bases, with 13 bases remaining between them. Here the CDR3 DNA reads TGTGCCAGCAGCTTAAACAGACCGTCCCACGAGCAGTACTTC. Translated, it gives CASSLNRPSHEQYF.

This clonotype has at least ten counts. One end of the junction fails to match germline, which may point to a read error. This chain connects TRBV19 to TRBJ2-3, with D hard to call. The CDR3 runs to 14 residues. The germline V gene has CDR1 LNHDA and CDR2 SQIVND (reference sequence). The CDR3 DNA reads as TGTGCCAGTAGTTTAGAACAGAGCACAGATACGCAGTATTTT. It translates to CASSLEQSTDTQYF. Full variable domain (outside the CDR3, taken from reference TRBV19 and TRBJ2-3): DGGITQSPKYLFRKEGQNVTLSCEQNLNHDAMYWYRQDPGQGLRLIYYSQIVNDFQKGDIAEGYSVSREKKESFPLTVTSAQKNPTAFYLCASSLEQSTDTQYFGPGTRLTVL.

This rearrangement joins TRBV28 to TRBJ2-5; TRBD1 matches at 9 bases. The V gene end was trimmed by 4 bases and the J gene end by 4 bases; junction bases not matched to a gene: 4. This CDR3 spans 14 amino acids. Germline V gene sequence: CDR1 MDHEN, CDR2 SYDVKM. The CDR3: CASSYPTGGETQYF. CDR3 in DNA: TGTGCCAGCAGTTACCCGACAGGGGGAGAGACCCAGTACTTC.

This clonotype was counted many times. This chain links TRBV20-1 with TRBJ2-3; 8 nucleotides agree with TRBD2. Germline loops: CDR1 DFQATT, CDR2 SNEGSKA (reference sequence). The CDR3 loop spans 15 amino acids. V was clipped by 0 bases and J by 3 bases; unmatched bases: 5. CDR3 DNA: TGCAGTGCTAGAGAGGCGGGAGGCGTGACAGATACGCAGTATTTT. Its translation: CSAREAGGVTDTQYF.

This clonotype was found a few times. This chain joins TRBV3-1 and TRBJ2-3, with 13 positions matching TRBD2. Germline loops: CDR1 LGHDT, CDR2 YNNKEL (reference sequence). The CDR3 loop spans 16 amino acids. V dropped 4 bases and J dropped 2; count of bases not matched to a gene: 3. CDR3 amino acids: CASSRTSGGFTDTQYF. Written as DNA, the CDR3 is TGTGCCAGCAGCCGGACTAGCGGGGGTTTCACAGATACGCAGTATTTT.

This clonotype was counted between two and nine times. This chain uses TRBV5-1 with TRBJ2-5; D gene ambiguous. V lost 2 bases and J lost 5, with 10 bases in between. There are 13 residues in the CDR3. Germline loops: CDR1 SGHRS, CDR2 YFSETQ. CDR3 sequence: CASSFDRRETQYF. In nucleotides, the CDR3 is TGCGCCAGCAGCTTTGACCGGCGGGAGACCCAGTACTTC.

This clonotype was recorded at least ten times. The chain has TRBV20-1 and TRBJ2-3, with D unresolved. The CDR3 length is 14 residues. Germline loops: CDR1 DFQATT, CDR2 SNEGSKA (reference sequence). Trimming cost V 1 base and J 5 bases, with 13 bases left between them. In nucleotides, the CDR3 is TGCAGTGCTAGAGTTGTGTCTATCGGAGATACGCAGTATTTT. Translated, it gives CSARVVSIGDTQYF.